This TCR beta chain was retrieved from a study of blood T cell repertoires in COVID-19 (dated by TCRdb to 2020 to 2021). For the wider study: Samples from collaborators originated in the United States, Italy and Spain and spanned both the acute and convalescent phases of COVID-19. The material from the prospective study consisted of cDNA or gDNA derived from T cells, B-cell-depleted T cells, or PBMCs. Deeply sampled blood TCRbeta repertoires from subjects exposed to, actively infected with, or recovered from COVID-19 were included in the dataset. The repertoires were released in a freely available public database intended as a resource for research on the immune response to SARS-CoV-2. Samples came from the ongoing ImmuneRACE study (first 160 participants) plus 1,254 subjects from 6 global collaborators. The sample metadata nearly always contained a de-identified subject ID, COVID-19 status, age in years and sex. Where HLA class I and class II types were available, the types were taken from metadata supplied by the sample provider, not from assay-based typing.

Germline trimming amounts to 3 bases on V and 3 bases on J, with 4 as the count of junction bases outside the gene matches. The CDR3, from cysteine to phenylalanine, totals 14 residues. Only CDR3 DNA is held: 42 bases, read in frame from base 1. For CDR1 and CDR2, the germline V gene (reference sequence) lists GTSNPN and SVGIG. For this clone: It lacks a known antigen. No base qualities exist here, and no much larger clone lies one base off it.

TCRbeta CDR3 regions were amplified from genomic DNA by means of the immunoSEQ Assay, a bias-controlled multiplex PCR. In the source study's methods: The number of nucleated cells in each sample was estimated by amplification of reference gene primers within the assay. To quantify the absolute abundance of each unique TCRbeta CDR3 rearrangement, sequence reads were collapsed and filtered. For each sample, productive Simpson clonality was calculated as the square root of Simpson's diversity index across productive rearrangements. TCRdb holds this immuneACCESS table with in-frame rearrangements only. Some clones are missing; in checked studies, unresolved V genes explain under half, and the rest has no known cause. Clonal size and the V and J genes are those of that table, whereas D and trimming came from the DNA. This sample gives about 210,000 clones in total; roughly 90% of them show up just once. The ten most abundant clones make up around 8.4% of the sample.

Findings and caveats that apply to the study as a whole: How much clinical and demographic metadata was included differed by source and by participant, and the metadata was provided uncurated.

Participants in the prospective study were aged roughly 18 to 100 years, lived in more than 20 United States geographic areas, and enrolled through a virtual design. In the prospective study, participants were assigned to cohorts based on the clinical history participants reported in a screening survey and a study questionnaire. ImmuneRACE Cohort 3 recovered participants were defined by two consecutive negative NP/OP PCR tests, healthcare professional clearance, or symptom resolution. In the prospective study, mobile phlebotomists collected whole blood, serum and a nasopharyngeal or oropharyngeal swab from each participant. Prospective study participants could optionally give additional blood draws and questionnaires over an approximately two-month period. Before DNA extraction, blood samples from the prospective study were shipped at room temperature or frozen.

The receptor chain draws on TRBV30 and TRBJ1-1; the junction holds 10 bases that match TRBD1. Sequencing used PBMCs or T cells enriched from blood (not recorded which). This TCR came from a woman in her late teens or twenties who had recovered from COVID-19. The nucleotide sequence is given as TGTGCCTGGAGCGATGGGACAGGGGACACTGAAGCTTTCTTT. Translated, it gives CAWSDGTGDTEAFF.